This TCR beta chain derives from a study of T cell changes during pregnancy in multiple sclerosis. Assay: immunoSEQ multiplex PCR; the TCRdb copy retains only in-frame clones and omits some. The sample yields tens of thousands of clones, about 93% seen once. Germline V gene data show CDR1 as MNHEY and CDR2 as SVGAGI. V lost 2 bases and J lost 7; bases outside the gene matches: 7. CDR3 size: 16 residues. The V call is TRBV6-5, the J call TRBJ1-6; 8 bases are a match to TRBD1. The clonotype comes from a female donor with multiple sclerosis, enrolled in a pregnancy study. The material sequenced was peripheral blood, taken in the first trimester of pregnancy. The CDR3 DNA reads as TGTGCCAGCAGTTACGCTCAGGGGGCACAGAATTCACCCCTCCACTTT. Its translation is CASSYAQGAQNSPLHF.